The clone carrying this T cell receptor beta chain was detected once. This sample was taken from a study of technical replicates of blood from four donors. This table comes from immunoSEQ multiplex PCR, and its TCRdb copy is limited to in-frame clones, with some not included. The data contain 55,000 to 75,000 clones, 80% to 95% of them seen just once; the ten biggest clones take up about 4.5%. Sample: PBMCs. This clonotype originated in a human donor in good health. Some clones in this sample may be carry-over from other donors' samples.

CDR3 sequence reads: CAWSVPGTGGLGSEAFF. CDR3 sequence (DNA): TGTGCCTGGAGTGTACCCGGGACAGGGGGCTTAGGTTCTGAAGCTTTCTTT. The chain joins TRBV30 to TRBJ1-1; 12 bases are a match to TRBD1. This CDR3 comprises 17 residues. After removal of 0 bases from V and 6 bases from J, the junction contained 11 bases not matched to a gene. Germline loops: CDR1 GTSNPN, CDR2 SVGIG (reference sequence).